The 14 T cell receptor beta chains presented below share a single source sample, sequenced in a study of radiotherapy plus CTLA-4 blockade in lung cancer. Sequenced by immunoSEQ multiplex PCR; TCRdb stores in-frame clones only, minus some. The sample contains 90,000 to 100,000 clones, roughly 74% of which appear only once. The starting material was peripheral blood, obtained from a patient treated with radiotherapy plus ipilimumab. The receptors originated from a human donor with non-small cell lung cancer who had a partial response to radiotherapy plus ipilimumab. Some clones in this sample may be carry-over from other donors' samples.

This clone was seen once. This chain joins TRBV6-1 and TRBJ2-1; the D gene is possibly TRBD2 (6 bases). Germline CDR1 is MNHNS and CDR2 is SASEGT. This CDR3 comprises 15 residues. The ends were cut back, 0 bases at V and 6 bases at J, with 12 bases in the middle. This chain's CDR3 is CASSEAVGGANEQFF. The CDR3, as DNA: TGTGCCAGCAGTGAAGCGGTGGGCGGGGCCAATGAGCAGTTCTTC.

Here the CDR3 reads CASSLSFRTSQFF. CDR3 DNA: TGTGCCAGCAGTTTATCGTTCAGGACTAGTCAGTTCTTC. V usage is TRBV27 and J usage is TRBJ2-1, with 7 bases fitting TRBD2. The CDR3 consists of 13 residues. V shed 0 bases, J shed 13 bases, and the junction held 6 bases outside the gene matches. Germline loops: CDR1 MNHEY, CDR2 SMNVEV (reference sequence).

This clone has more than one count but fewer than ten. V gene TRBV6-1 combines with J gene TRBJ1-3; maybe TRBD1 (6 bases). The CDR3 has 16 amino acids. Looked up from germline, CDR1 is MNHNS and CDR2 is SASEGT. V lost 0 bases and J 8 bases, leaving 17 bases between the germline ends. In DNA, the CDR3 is TGTGCCAGCAGTGAAGCGCCTTTTTCGAAGGGGGACACCATATATTTT. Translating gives CASSEAPFSKGDTIYF.

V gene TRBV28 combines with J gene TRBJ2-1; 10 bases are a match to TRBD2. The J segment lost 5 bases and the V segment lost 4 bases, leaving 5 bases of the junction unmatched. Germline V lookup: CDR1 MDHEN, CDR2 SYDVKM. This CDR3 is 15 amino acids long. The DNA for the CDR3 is TGTGCCAGCAGTTCAGCGGGAGGGCCCCACAATGAGCAGTTCTTC. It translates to CASSSAGGPHNEQFF.

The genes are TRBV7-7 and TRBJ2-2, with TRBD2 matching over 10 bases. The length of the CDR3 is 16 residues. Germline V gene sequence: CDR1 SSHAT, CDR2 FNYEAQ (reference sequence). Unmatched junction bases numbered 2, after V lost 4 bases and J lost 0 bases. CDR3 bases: TGTGCCAGCAGCTCCGGGACTAGCGCGAACACCGGGGAGCTGTTTTTT. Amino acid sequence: CASSSGTSANTGELFF.

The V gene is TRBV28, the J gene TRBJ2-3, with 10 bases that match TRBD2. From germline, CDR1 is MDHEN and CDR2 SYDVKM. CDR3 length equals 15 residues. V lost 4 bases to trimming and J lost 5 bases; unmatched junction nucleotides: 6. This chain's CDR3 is CASSSAGGPGDTQYF. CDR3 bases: TGTGCCAGCAGTTCAGCGGGGGGGCCTGGAGATACGCAGTATTTT.

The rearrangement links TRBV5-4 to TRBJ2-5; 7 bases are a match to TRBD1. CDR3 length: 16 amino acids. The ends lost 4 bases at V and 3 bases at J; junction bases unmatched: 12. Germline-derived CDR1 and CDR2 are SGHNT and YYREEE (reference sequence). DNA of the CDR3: TGTGCCAGCAGCCAAGATTGGAACAGGGGAAAAGAGACCCAGTACTTC. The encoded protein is CASSQDWNRGKETQYF.

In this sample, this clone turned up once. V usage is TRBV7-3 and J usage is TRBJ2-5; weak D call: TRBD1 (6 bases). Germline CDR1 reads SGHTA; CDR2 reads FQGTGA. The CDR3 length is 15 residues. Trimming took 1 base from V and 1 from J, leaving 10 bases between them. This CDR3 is CASSLNSRGQETQYF. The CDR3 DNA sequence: TGTGCCAGCAGCTTAAACTCCAGGGGCCAAGAGACCCAGTACTTC.

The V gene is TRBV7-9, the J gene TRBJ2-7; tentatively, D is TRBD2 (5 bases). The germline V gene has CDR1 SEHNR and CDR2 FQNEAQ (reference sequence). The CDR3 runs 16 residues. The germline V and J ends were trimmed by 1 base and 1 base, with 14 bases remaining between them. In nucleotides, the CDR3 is TGTGCCAGCAGCTTAGTGTATCTCGAGGGTTCCTACGAGCAGTACTTC. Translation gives CASSLVYLEGSYEQYF.

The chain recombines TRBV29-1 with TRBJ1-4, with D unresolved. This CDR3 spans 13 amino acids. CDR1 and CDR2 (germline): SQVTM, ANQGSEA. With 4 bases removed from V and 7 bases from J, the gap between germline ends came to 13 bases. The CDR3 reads CSVGDQFGEKLFF. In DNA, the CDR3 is TGCAGCGTTGGAGATCAGTTTGGTGAAAAACTGTTTTTT.

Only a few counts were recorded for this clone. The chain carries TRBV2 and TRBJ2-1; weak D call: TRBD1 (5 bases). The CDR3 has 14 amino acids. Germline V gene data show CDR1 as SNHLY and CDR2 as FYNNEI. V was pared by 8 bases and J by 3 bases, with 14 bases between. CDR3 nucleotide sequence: TGTGCCAGCGCGAAGGGGTTTGACTACAATGAGCAGTTCTTC. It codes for CASAKGFDYNEQFF.

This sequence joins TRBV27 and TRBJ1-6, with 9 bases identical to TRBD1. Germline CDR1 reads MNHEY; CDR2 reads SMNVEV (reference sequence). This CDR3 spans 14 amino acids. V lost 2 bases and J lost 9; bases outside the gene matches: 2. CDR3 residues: CASSLRGQGSPLHF. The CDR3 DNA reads TGTGCCAGCAGTTTAAGGGGACAGGGTTCACCCCTCCACTTT.

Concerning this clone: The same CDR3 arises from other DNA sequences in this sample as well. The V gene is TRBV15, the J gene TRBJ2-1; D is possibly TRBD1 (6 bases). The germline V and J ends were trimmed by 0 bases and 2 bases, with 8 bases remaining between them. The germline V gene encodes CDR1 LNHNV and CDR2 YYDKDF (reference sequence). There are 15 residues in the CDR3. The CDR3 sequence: CATSRDRGPYNEQFF. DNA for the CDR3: TGTGCCACCAGCAGAGACAGGGGCCCCTACAATGAGCAGTTCTTC.

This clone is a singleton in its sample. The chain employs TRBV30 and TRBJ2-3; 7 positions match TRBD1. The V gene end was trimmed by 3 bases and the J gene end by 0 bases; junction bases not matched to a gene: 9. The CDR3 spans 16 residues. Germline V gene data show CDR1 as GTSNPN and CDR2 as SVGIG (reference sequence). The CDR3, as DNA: TGTGCCTGGAGCCCCCGGGACAGACGGAGCACAGATACGCAGTATTTT. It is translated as CAWSPRDRRSTDTQYF.